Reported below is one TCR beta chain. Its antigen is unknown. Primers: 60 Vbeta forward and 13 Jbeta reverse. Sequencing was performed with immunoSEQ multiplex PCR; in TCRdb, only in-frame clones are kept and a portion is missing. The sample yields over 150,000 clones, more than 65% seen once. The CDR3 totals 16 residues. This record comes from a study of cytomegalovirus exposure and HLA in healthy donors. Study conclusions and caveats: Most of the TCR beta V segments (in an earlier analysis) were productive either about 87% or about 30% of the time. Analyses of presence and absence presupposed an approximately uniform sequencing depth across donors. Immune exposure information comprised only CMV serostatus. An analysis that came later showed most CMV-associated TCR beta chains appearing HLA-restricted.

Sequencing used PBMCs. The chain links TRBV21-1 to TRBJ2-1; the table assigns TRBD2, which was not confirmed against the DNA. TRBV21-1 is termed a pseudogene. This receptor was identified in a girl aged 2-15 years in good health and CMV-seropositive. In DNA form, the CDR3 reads TGTGCCAGCAGCAAATCTGCGACGCGGCCTCTCAATGAGCAGTTCTTC. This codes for CASSKSATRPLNEQFF.